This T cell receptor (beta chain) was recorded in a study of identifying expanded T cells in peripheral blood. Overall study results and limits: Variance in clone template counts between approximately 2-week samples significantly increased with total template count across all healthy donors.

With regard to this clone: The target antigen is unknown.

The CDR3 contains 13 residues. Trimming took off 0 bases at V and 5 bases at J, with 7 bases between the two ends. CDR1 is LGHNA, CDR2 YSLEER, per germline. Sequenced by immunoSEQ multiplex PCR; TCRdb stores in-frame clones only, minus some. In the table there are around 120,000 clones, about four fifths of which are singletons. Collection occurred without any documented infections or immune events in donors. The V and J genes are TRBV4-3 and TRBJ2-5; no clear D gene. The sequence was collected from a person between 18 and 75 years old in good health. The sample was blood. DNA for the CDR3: TGCGCCAGCAGCCAAGATTTGAGGGAGACCCAGTACTTC. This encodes CASSQDLRETQYF.